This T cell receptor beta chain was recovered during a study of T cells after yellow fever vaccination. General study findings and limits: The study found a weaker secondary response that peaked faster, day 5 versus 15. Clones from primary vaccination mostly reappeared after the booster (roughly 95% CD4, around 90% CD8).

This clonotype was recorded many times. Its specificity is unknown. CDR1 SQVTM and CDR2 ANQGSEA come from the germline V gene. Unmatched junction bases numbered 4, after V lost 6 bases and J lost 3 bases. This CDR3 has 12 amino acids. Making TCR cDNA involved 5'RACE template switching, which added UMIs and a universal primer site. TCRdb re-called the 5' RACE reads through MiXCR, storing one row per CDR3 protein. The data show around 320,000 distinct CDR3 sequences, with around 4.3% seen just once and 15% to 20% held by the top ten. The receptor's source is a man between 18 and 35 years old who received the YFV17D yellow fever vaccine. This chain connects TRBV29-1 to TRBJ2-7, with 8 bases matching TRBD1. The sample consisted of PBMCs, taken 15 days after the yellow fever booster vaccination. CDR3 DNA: TGCAGCGTGGGACAGGTCCTCTACGAGCAGTACTTC. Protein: CSVGQVLYEQYF.